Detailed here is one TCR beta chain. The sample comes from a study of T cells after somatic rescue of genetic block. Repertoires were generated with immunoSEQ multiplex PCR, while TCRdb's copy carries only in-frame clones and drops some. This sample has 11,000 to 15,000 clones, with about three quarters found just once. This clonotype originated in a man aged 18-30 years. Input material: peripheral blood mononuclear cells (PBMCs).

CDR3 in DNA: TGTGCCATCAGTGAGTCGGGACTATTATCCTACGAGCAGTACTTC. Its translation is CAISESGLLSYEQYF. The genes are TRBV10-3 and TRBJ2-7; 7 bases line up with TRBD2. The CDR3 is made up of 15 amino acids. Looked up from germline, CDR1 is ENHRY and CDR2 is SYGVKD. V shed 0 bases and J 1 base; nucleotides not matched to a gene: 3.